This section outlines one TCR beta chain sequence together with its context. CDR3 length equals 16 residues. Trimming removed 5 bases from V and 5 bases from J; junction bases left unmatched: 10. CDR1 and CDR2 (germline): LNHDA, SQIVND (reference sequence). This entry is derived from a study of cytomegalovirus exposure and HLA in healthy donors. Use of 60 Vbeta and 13 Jbeta primers characterized the PCR. The protocol was immunoSEQ multiplex PCR, while the TCRdb copy is restricted to in-frame clones and leaves out a portion. The data show 95,000 to 150,000 clones, approximately 75% seen once. The chain combines TRBV19 with TRBJ2-2; 8 positions agree with TRBD2. Sequenced: PBMCs. The sequence was collected from a man aged 30 to 39 in good health and CMV-seronegative. The CDR3 DNA sequence: TGTGCCAGTAGTTCCCCCCTAGCGGGCCTAACCGGGGAGCTGTTTTTT. This gives the protein CASSSPLAGLTGELFF.